This note documents a single T cell receptor (beta chain) sequence. Its antigen is currently unknown. Sampled while nominally healthy, donors likely had unrecorded immune exposures. PCR employed 60 Vbeta and 13 Jbeta primers. The repertoire was sequenced with immunoSEQ multiplex PCR; TCRdb's copy has only in-frame clones and lacks some. Of about 120,000 clones in the sample, around two thirds are singletons; the top ten hold roughly 8.6%. The data stem from a study of cytomegalovirus exposure and HLA in healthy donors. CDR1 and CDR2 from the germline V gene are SEHNR and FQNEAQ (reference sequence). The CDR3 contains 13 residues. Trimming took 5 bases from V and 8 from J, leaving 13 bases between them. Study conclusions and caveats: A later analysis reported that several of the most significant clusters appeared to be linked to common viral pathogens, among them Epstein-Barr virus. There were approximately 150 TCR beta chains listed as cytomegalovirus-associated. It was confirmed in vitro that three of the CMV-associated chains were specific for CMV antigens.

The material sequenced was PBMCs. The chain combines TRBV7-9 with TRBJ2-1; D may be TRBD2 (5 bases). The sequence derives from a woman in her forties in good health and CMV-seropositive. The CDR3 protein is CASSLTGRDEQFF. CDR3 DNA: TGTGCCAGCAGCCTAACTGGGCGGGATGAGCAGTTCTTC. The whole variable domain, filled in from reference TRBV7-9 and TRBJ2-1, reads DTGVSQNPRHKITKRGQNVTFRCDPISEHNRLYWYRQTLGQGPEFLTYFQNEAQLEKSRLLSDRFSAERPKGSFSTLEIQRTEQGDSAMYLCASSLTGRDEQFFGPGTRLTVL.